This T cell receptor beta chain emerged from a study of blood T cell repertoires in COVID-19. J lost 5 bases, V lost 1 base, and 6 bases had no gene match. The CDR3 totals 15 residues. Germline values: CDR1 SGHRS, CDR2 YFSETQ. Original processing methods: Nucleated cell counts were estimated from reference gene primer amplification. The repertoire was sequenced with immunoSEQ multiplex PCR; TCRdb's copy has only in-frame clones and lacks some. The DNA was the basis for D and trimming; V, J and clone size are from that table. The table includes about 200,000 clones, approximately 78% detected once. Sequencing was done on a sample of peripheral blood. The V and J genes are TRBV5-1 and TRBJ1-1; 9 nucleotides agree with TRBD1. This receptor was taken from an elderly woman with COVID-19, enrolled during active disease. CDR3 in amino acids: CASSLTAGTGTEAFF. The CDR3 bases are TGCGCCAGCAGCTTGACCGCCGGGACAGGGACTGAAGCTTTCTTT.